Listed below are T cell receptor beta chains from one sample, sequenced in a study of a mutant IDH1 vaccine in newly diagnosed glioma. No antigens are known for them. TCRdb's copy holds only in-frame clones and misses some; the assay was immunoSEQ multiplex PCR. Of under 35,000 clones listed, 90% are singletons. The sequencing here drew on PBMCs, taken from a glioma patient whose treatment included an IDH1 peptide vaccine. Receptors originate from a young man with glioma. Both conserved end residues are part of each CDR3. A D gene is named only where the DNA matches it firmly. Clone sizes are given selectively: once, few, many, or a class where the clone is expanded.

J	length	V	size	D	DNA	CDR3
TRBJ1-1	11	TRBV7-9	NA	NA	TGTGCCAGCAGCTTAGGCAGGGGAGCTTTCTTT	CASSLGRGAFF
TRBJ1-4	14	TRBV28	NA	NA	TGTGCCAGCAGTTTATTACTCTCCAATGAAAAACTGTTTTTT	CASSLLLSNEKLFF
TRBJ2-7	15	TRBV9	NA	NA	TGTGCCAGCAGCGTAGTACTCCCCCCCTACTACGAGCAGTACTTC	CASSVVLPPYYEQYF
TRBJ2-7	15	TRBV28	NA	NA	TGTGCCAGCAGAGCACCAGCTGGGAATACCTACGAGCAGTACTTC	CASRAPAGNTYEQYF
TRBJ2-3	13	TRBV19	NA	NA	TGTGCCAGTAGTATCGGGCTGGCAGATACGCAGTATTTT	CASSIGLADTQYF
TRBJ2-1	14	TRBV27	once	NA	TGTGCCAGCAGTCCCTCGCCCACGGCAAGAGAGCAGTTCTTC	CASSPSPTAREQFF
TRBJ2-7	12	TRBV18	NA	NA	TGTGCCAGCTCGCCTGACTTGGGGGTGCAGTACTTC	CASSPDLGVQYF
TRBJ1-1	16	TRBV30	few	TRBD1	TGTGCCTGGGGACCATACAGGGGGATAAGGAACACTGAAGCTTTCTTT	CAWGPYRGIRNTEAFF
TRBJ2-5	13	TRBV29-1	NA	NA	TGCAGCGCTGGTCTCGGACAGCGGCGGACCCAGTACTTC	CSAGLGQRRTQYF
TRBJ1-2	14	TRBV6-5	NA	NA	TGTGCCAGCAGGCCCGGTTTAGCTAACTATGGCTACACCTTC	CASRPGLANYGYTF
TRBJ2-3	13	TRBV5-4	NA	NA	TGTGCCAGCAGCTCGCCACCGGTGGATACGCAGTATTTT	CASSSPPVDTQYF
TRBJ1-4	14	TRBV25-1	NA	NA	TGTGCCAGCAACAATGGCAGGGGAAATGAAAAACTGTTTTTT	CASNNGRGNEKLFF
TRBJ1-1	13	TRBV27	few	NA	TGTGCCAGCAGTTTAGGCCCCCTCGATGAAGCTTTCTTT	CASSLGPLDEAFF
TRBJ2-3	14	TRBV19	NA	TRBD2	TGTGCCAGTAGTATCAAGCGGGAGACAGATACGCAGTATTTT	CASSIKRETDTQYF
TRBJ1-4	15	TRBV7-2	NA	TRBD1	TGTGCCAGCAGCTTAAGAGGGACAGGGTGGGAAAAACTGTTTTTT	CASSLRGTGWEKLFF
TRBJ2-6	17	TRBV7-2	NA	TRBD1	TGTGCCAGCAGCCCTAGACAGGGACGACCTGGGGCCAACGTCCTGACTTTC	CASSPRQGRPGANVLTF
TRBJ1-6	13	TRBV4-2	NA	NA	TGTGCCAGCAGCCAACAAAAAAATTCACCCCTCCACTTT	CASSQQKNSPLHF
TRBJ1-1	14	TRBV6-1	NA	NA	TGTGCCAGCACGCACTATACGGGAAAAACTGAAGCTTTCTTT	CASTHYTGKTEAFF
TRBJ2-6	15	TRBV19	once	NA	TGTGCCAGTAGGGACTGGTCCTCTGGGGCCAACGTCCTGACTTTC	CASRDWSSGANVLTF
TRBJ2-1	12	TRBV30	once	NA	TGTGCCTGGAGTGTAGGGTACAATGAGCAGTTCTTC	CAWSVGYNEQFF
TRBJ2-7	14	TRBV13	NA	TRBD1	TGTGCCAGCAGCCCGGGGACAGGGAGGTACGAGCAGTACTTC	CASSPGTGRYEQYF
TRBJ2-7	12	TRBV7-9	NA	NA	TGTGCCAGCAGCCAGGAGGTGGGGGAGCAGTACTTC	CASSQEVGEQYF
TRBJ2-1	17	TRBV2	NA	TRBD2	TGTGCCAGCAGAGCGGGACCGACTAGCGGACGATACAATGAGCAGTTCTTC	CASRAGPTSGRYNEQFF
TRBJ1-3	16	TRBV5-1	NA	NA	TGCGCCAGCAGCTTGGACCCGGGCTCAGGAGGAAACACCATATATTTT	CASSLDPGSGGNTIYF
TRBJ1-4	11	TRBV28	NA	NA	TGTGCCAGCAGTTTTGATGAAAAACTGTTTTTT	CASSFDEKLFF
TRBJ2-3	17	TRBV7-2	NA	TRBD2	TGTGCCAGCAGCTCCCGAGGACTAGTTTCTCCCCTAGATACGCAGTATTTT	CASSSRGLVSPLDTQYF
TRBJ2-1	12	TRBV5-6	NA	NA	TGTGCCAGCAGCTATTCCGGGGATGAGCAGTTCTTC	CASSYSGDEQFF
TRBJ2-2	11	TRBV29-1	NA	TRBD2	TGCAGCGTGGGGGGGACCGGGGAGCTGTTTTTT	CSVGGTGELFF
TRBJ1-4	15	TRBV6-5	NA	NA	TGTGCCAGCAGTTACCGTGGACAGAGGAATGAAAAACTGTTTTTT	CASSYRGQRNEKLFF
TRBJ1-2	15	TRBV4-3	NA	NA	TGCGCCAGCAGCCAAGGGGCTTCTACGTCAGCCGGCTACACCTTC	CASSQGASTSAGYTF
TRBJ1-4	17	TRBV4-2	NA	NA	TGTGCCAGCAGCCAAGATCTACCCGGGTCCTTGGGGGAAAAACTGTTTTTT	CASSQDLPGSLGEKLFF
TRBJ1-5	15	TRBV4-1	NA	NA	TGCGCCAGCAGCCAAGTAAAGTCTAGCAATCAGCCCCAGCATTTT	CASSQVKSSNQPQHF
TRBJ2-1	13	TRBV19	NA	NA	TGTGCCAGTAGTATAGGGGTCGGGAATGAGCAGTTCTTC	CASSIGVGNEQFF
TRBJ1-2	15	TRBV5-1	NA	NA	TGCGCCAGCAGCTTGGGGGCAGGGGTCGACTATGGCTACACCTTC	CASSLGAGVDYGYTF
TRBJ1-4	14	TRBV5-4	NA	NA	TGTGCCAGCAGCGGGTCTGCAACTAATGAAAAACTGTTTTTT	CASSGSATNEKLFF
TRBJ2-7	14	TRBV27	NA	NA	TGTGCCAGCAGTTTATCAGGCGGCCCCTACGAGCAGTACTTC	CASSLSGGPYEQYF
TRBJ1-1	13	TRBV7-9	NA	NA	TGTGCCAGCGACAGGATGGGGGGGACTGAAGCTTTCTTT	CASDRMGGTEAFF
TRBJ2-1	15	TRBV10-3	NA	TRBD2	TGTGCCATCACCCCCGGGACTAGCGGGAGGGGGGAGCAGTTCTTC	CAITPGTSGRGEQFF
TRBJ1-1	15	TRBV7-9	once	TRBD1	TGTGCCAGCAGCTCCCGGACAGGGCTTTACACTGAAGCTTTCTTT	CASSSRTGLYTEAFF
TRBJ2-3	15	TRBV14	NA	TRBD2	TGTGCCAGCAGCCGAAAACGGACTAGCGGGAGGTCGCAGTATTTT	CASSRKRTSGRSQYF
TRBJ2-5	11	TRBV5-6	few	NA	TGTGCCAGCAGCTCTCAAGAGACCCAGTACTTC	CASSSQETQYF
TRBJ2-3	13	TRBV30	NA	NA	TGTGCCTGGAGTCCCACCCGAAGCGGTACGCAGTATTTT	CAWSPTRSGTQYF
TRBJ2-7	14	TRBV10-3	NA	NA	TGTGCCATCAGTGTTGGTCGCGGGAACTACGAGCAGTACTTC	CAISVGRGNYEQYF
TRBJ2-7	16	TRBV9	NA	TRBD2	TGTGCCAGCAGCCTGGGACTAGCGGGAGCCTCCTACGAGCAGTACTTC	CASSLGLAGASYEQYF
TRBJ2-1	14	TRBV7-2	NA	NA	TGTGCCAGCAGCCCCCTCGGGCCCTACAATGAGCAGTTCTTC	CASSPLGPYNEQFF
TRBJ2-2	17	TRBV5-6	NA	NA	TGTGCCAGCAGCTCGTACGCCCAGGGGCCGAACACCGGGGAGCTGTTTTTT	CASSSYAQGPNTGELFF
TRBJ1-2	14	TRBV6-6	few	NA	TGTGCCAGCAGTTACTCGTCCGGGGGCTCTGGCTACACCTTC	CASSYSSGGSGYTF
TRBJ2-1	13	TRBV30	NA	NA	TGTGCCCATAGTGTGGACTCCTACAATGAGCAGTTCTTC	CAHSVDSYNEQFF
TRBJ1-1	13	TRBV7-9	NA	NA	TGTGCCAGCAGCCCCCTCGGGAACACTGAAGCTTTCTTT	CASSPLGNTEAFF
TRBJ1-2	16	TRBV10-1	NA	TRBD1	TGCGCCAGCAGTGAGTGGACAGGGGGCTGGAGCTATGGCTACACCTTC	CASSEWTGGWSYGYTF
TRBJ2-3	19	TRBV27	NA	TRBD1	TGTGCCAGCAGCCGGGGACAGGGTCAACCCATTTACCCCCCAGATACGCAGTATTTT	CASSRGQGQPIYPPDTQYF
TRBJ1-4	15	TRBV6-5	NA	NA	TGTGCCAGTCCTCCCGGAATGGGTGTTAATGAAAAACTGTTTTTT	CASPPGMGVNEKLFF
TRBJ2-7	12	TRBV4-2	NA	NA	TGTGCCAGCAGCTGGGATGGGGGCGAGCAGTACTTC	CASSWDGGEQYF